This T cell receptor (beta chain) is drawn from a study of shared clonotypes between healthy human individuals. Study in general: Donor ages ranged 18 to 49 years: a couple of women, a few men. General observations from the study: Non-shared clonotypes had lower generation probabilities than clonotypes shared by all four sorted-subset donors. What naive subsets generally showed was a larger estimated richness than memory subsets showed.

Each sample came from a Caucasian adult donor living in Nashville, Tennessee. In regard to this clone: The antigen is not known.

The CDR3 spans 14 residues. CDR1 and CDR2 from the germline V gene are LNHNV and YYDKDF (reference sequence). V lost 1 base and J lost 2, with 6 bases in between. Libraries were prepared by immunoSEQ multiplex PCR; TCRdb keeps only in-frame clonotypes and omits some of them. Here the sample spans roughly 2.5 million clones, just over 90% being singletons. J is TRBJ1-3 and V is TRBV15; a weak D match, TRBD1 (5 bases). The sequencing sample was made of naive CD4+ T cells sorted from blood. The subset here: CD45RA+ positively selected. This TCR was recovered from a young man in good health. The CDR3 coding sequence is TGTGCCACCAGCAGAGGGGGGGCTGGAAACACCATATATTTT. This gives the protein CATSRGGAGNTIYF.